The clone carrying this T cell receptor beta chain has just a few counts. The record originates from a study of T cell repertoires in aging, cancer and after chemotherapy. Peripheral blood genomic DNA, not sorted cells or RNA, was the template. Trimming took off 6 bases at V and 0 bases at J, with 15 bases between the two ends. CDR3 length: 15 amino acids. The germline CDR1 and CDR2 sequences are SGHTA and FQGNSA. Rearranged V-D-J TRB sequences were amplified with a mixed TRB-A/B primer pool. TCRdb fed the multiplex PCR reads into MiXCR, producing one record per CDR3 protein. Among approximately 10,000 distinct CDR3 sequences listed, roughly 29% were seen once.

This TCR derives from a human donor in good health. The V gene is TRBV7-2, the J gene TRBJ2-7; no definite D call. Sequenced sample: blood. The CDR3 nucleotides read TGTGCCAGCAGACCCCAACTTCAGGACTCCTACGAGCAGTACTTC. Residues: CASRPQLQDSYEQYF.